This is a list of T cell receptor beta chains from one sample in a study of OX40 agonist ivuxolimab in advanced cancers. Sequencing was performed with immunoSEQ multiplex PCR; in TCRdb, only in-frame clones are kept and a portion is missing. Of over 25,000 clones in the sample, 60% to 85% are singletons; the top ten hold under 25%. Sequences were derived from CD4+ or CD8+ T cells sorted from blood, sampled in a trial of the OX40 agonist ivuxolimab. These receptors were taken from an adult with an advanced solid tumor such as melanoma, head and neck, liver or kidney cancer. Both conserved end residues are part of each CDR3. The D gene is left open where the match is weak. Where a row states a size, it is once, few, many or the class of an expanded clone; other rows omit it.

>.|TRBV28|.|13|TRBJ2-7
TGTGCCAGCAGCAAAGGACAAGCCTACGAGCAGTACTTC
CASSKGQAYEQYF
>.|TRBV14|.|15|TRBJ2-2
TGTGCCAGCAGCCAACGGCAGGGGGGAACCGGGGAGCTGTTTTTT
CASSQRQGGTGELFF
>.|TRBV6-6|.|12|TRBJ1-6
TGTGCCAGCAGTTACTCTGATTCACCCCTCCACTTT
CASSYSDSPLHF
>.|TRBV27|TRBD1|14|TRBJ1-6
TGTGCCAGCAGGGGACAGGGAGGTAATTCACCCCTCCACTTT
CASRGQGGNSPLHF
>.|TRBV18|.|16|TRBJ2-2
TGTGCCAGCTCACCACAGGAGTCAAACACTTCCGGGGAGCTGTTTTTT
CASSPQESNTSGELFF
>.|TRBV10-3|.|14|TRBJ1-5
TGTGCCATCAGCGAGCAGGGGTTCAATCAGCCCCAGCATTTT
CAISEQGFNQPQHF
>.|TRBV7-2|.|13|TRBJ2-7
TGTGCCAGCAGCTTAGTTGCGGGTTACGAGCAGTACTTC
CASSLVAGYEQYF
>.|TRBV4-2|.|14|TRBJ2-5
TGTGCCAGCAGCCAAGACTATCGGCAAGAGACCCAGTACTTC
CASSQDYRQETQYF
>once|TRBV2|.|15|TRBJ1-6
TGTGCCAGCGCCACCCTACAGGGCGGTAGCTCACCCCTCCACTTT
CASATLQGGSSPLHF
>.|TRBV2|.|13|TRBJ1-1
TGTGCCAGCAGTGCGGACAGGAACACTGAAGCTTTCTTT
CASSADRNTEAFF
>.|TRBV19|TRBD1|14|TRBJ1-1
TGTGCCAGCCAGCGGACAGGGGGGGACCTTGAAGCTTTCTTT
CASQRTGGDLEAFF
>few|TRBV4-1|.|13|TRBJ1-4
TGCGCCAGCAGCCCCGGGCCCCTAATGGGGCTGTTTTTT
CASSPGPLMGLFF
>.|TRBV27|.|14|TRBJ1-1
TGTGCCAGCAGCCCCGCGACCCAGGGACTGCTAGCTTTCTTT
CASSPATQGLLAFF
>once|TRBV9|.|13|TRBJ1-6
TGTGCCAGCAGCGTAGCCGGTTATTCACCCCTCCACTTT
CASSVAGYSPLHF
>.|TRBV7-9|.|17|TRBJ1-5
TGTGCCAGCAGCTTAGGGAGCGGCCGCTATAGCAATCAGCCCCAGCATTTT
CASSLGSGRYSNQPQHF
>.|TRBV28|TRBD1|15|TRBJ1-6
TGTGCCAGCAGTTTAGGGGACAGGGGTGGTTCACCCCTCCACTTT
CASSLGDRGGSPLHF
>once|TRBV21-1|.|12|TRBJ2-5
TGTGCCAGCCGGCGGAGGGAAGAGACCCAGTACTTC
CASRRREETQYF
>.|TRBV6-5|TRBD2|14|TRBJ2-3
TGTGCCAGCAGTTCAGCGGGGTTCACAGATACGCAGTATTTT
CASSSAGFTDTQYF
>.|TRBV5-1|TRBD1|14|TRBJ2-7
TGCGCCAGCAGCACGACAGGGGAGACCTACGAGCAGTACTTC
CASSTTGETYEQYF
>.|TRBV19|TRBD2|13|TRBJ2-1
TGTGCCAGTAGTAGACGGGGGGGCGGTGAGCAGTTCTTC
CASSRRGGGEQFF
>.|TRBV28|.|13|TRBJ1-1
TGTGCCAGCAGTTTTATGAGAACCACTGAAGCTTTCTTT
CASSFMRTTEAFF
>few|TRBV7-2|.|13|TRBJ1-5
TGTGCCAGCACCTTCACCGCTGACCAGCCCCAGCATTTT
CASTFTADQPQHF
>.|TRBV13|.|13|TRBJ2-5
TGTGCCAGCAAGAGGCAGGGAACTGAGACCCAGTACTTC
CASKRQGTETQYF
>.|TRBV5-1|.|12|TRBJ1-2
TGCGCCAGCACGTCAGGGGTGCGTGGCTACACCTTC
CASTSGVRGYTF
>few|TRBV4-1|TRBD1|16|TRBJ1-4
TGCGCCAGCAGCCAAGCATCCCGGACAGGGTCTGAAAAACTGTTTTTT
CASSQASRTGSEKLFF
>.|TRBV10-3|.|16|TRBJ1-6
TGTGCCATCAGTAGATCGAGGGTGGGTGGCAATTCACCCCTCCACTTT
CAISRSRVGGNSPLHF
>few|TRBV10-1|.|12|TRBJ1-4
TGCGCCAGCAGTGAGGGGGACGGTGGACTGTTTTTT
CASSEGDGGLFF
>.|TRBV2|.|15|TRBJ1-6
TGTGCCAGCAGTGAGCCAGTCTCCTATAATTCACCCCTCCACTTT
CASSEPVSYNSPLHF
>.|TRBV14|.|14|TRBJ1-3
TGTGCCAGCAGCTCACTAGGGGCAGGAAACACCATATATTTT
CASSSLGAGNTIYF
>medium-sized|TRBV28|TRBD1|16|TRBJ1-4
TGTGCCAGCAGTCAGGAACCGGGACAGGGTATTGAAAAACTGTTTTTT
CASSQEPGQGIEKLFF
>.|TRBV6-1|.|15|TRBJ1-4
TGTGCCAGCAGTGAAAGTTTTTTAGGGTATGAAAAACTGTTTTTT
CASSESFLGYEKLFF
>.|TRBV7-2|.|18|TRBJ1-4
TGTGCCAGCAGCCTTAGGTCCCCGGGAGTAGTCGGTAATGAAAAACTGTTTTTT
CASSLRSPGVVGNEKLFF
>once|TRBV4-1|.|13|TRBJ1-1
TGCGCCAGCAGCCTACTAGTGAACACTGAAGCTTTCTTT
CASSLLVNTEAFF
>.|TRBV11-2|.|15|TRBJ2-2
TGTGCCAGCAGCATTCAGGGCATGAACACCGGGGAGCTGTTTTTT
CASSIQGMNTGELFF
>.|TRBV6-1|.|13|TRBJ1-5
TGTGCCAGCAGCCTGGGCGGATGGACGCCCCAGCATTTT
CASSLGGWTPQHF
>.|TRBV30|TRBD2|13|TRBJ2-5
TGTGCCTGGAGTGTAACTAGCGGAGAGACCCAGTACTTC
CAWSVTSGETQYF
>.|TRBV6-5|.|13|TRBJ2-5
TGTGCCAGCACCACCCCGTTCGGGGAGACCCAGTACTTC
CASTTPFGETQYF
>few|TRBV10-2|.|14|TRBJ1-2
TGCGCCAGCAGTGAGTCGTCCGGGAGCACAGGCTACACCTTC
CASSESSGSTGYTF
>.|TRBV28|TRBD1|16|TRBJ2-2
TGTGCCAGCCTCGACAGGGGGAGTTCGAACACCGGGGAGCTGTTTTTT
CASLDRGSSNTGELFF
>.|TRBV19|TRBD1|16|TRBJ1-1
TGTGCCAGTGAAGTCGGGACAGGGGGCATGAACACTGAAGCTTTCTTT
CASEVGTGGMNTEAFF
>.|TRBV10-3|.|13|TRBJ1-4
TGTGCCATCAGTGGATTGAAGTATGAAAAACTGTTTTTT
CAISGLKYEKLFF
>.|TRBV7-2|TRBD2|15|TRBJ2-1
TGTGCCAGCAGCTCATCTAGCGGGGGGTGGAATGAGCAGTTCTTC
CASSSSSGGWNEQFF
>once|TRBV5-1|.|13|TRBJ2-7
TGCGCCAGCAGCTTGGTGTCAAACTACGAGCAGTACTTC
CASSLVSNYEQYF